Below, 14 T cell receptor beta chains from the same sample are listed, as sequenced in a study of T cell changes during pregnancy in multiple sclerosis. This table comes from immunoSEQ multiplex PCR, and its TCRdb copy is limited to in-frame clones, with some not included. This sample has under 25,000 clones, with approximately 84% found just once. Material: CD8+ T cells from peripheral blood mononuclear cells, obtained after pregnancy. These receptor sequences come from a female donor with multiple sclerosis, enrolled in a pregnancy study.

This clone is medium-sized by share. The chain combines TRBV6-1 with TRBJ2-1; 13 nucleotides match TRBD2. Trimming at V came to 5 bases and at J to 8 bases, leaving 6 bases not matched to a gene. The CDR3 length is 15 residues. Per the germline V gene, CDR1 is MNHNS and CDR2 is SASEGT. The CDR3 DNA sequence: TGTGCCAGCAGTCGGACTAGCGGGAGCGCGGATGAGCAGTTCTTC. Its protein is CASSRTSGSADEQFF.

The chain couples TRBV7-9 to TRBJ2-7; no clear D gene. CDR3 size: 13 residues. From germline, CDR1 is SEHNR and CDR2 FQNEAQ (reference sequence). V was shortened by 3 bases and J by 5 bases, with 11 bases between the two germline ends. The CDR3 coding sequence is TGTGCCAGCAGCTTGGCAGGCTTTGACGAGCAGTACTTC. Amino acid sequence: CASSLAGFDEQYF.

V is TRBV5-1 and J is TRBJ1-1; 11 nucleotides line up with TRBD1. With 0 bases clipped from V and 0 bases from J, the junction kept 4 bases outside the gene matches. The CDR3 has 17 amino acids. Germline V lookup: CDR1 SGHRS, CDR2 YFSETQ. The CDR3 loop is CASSLGTGGTMNTEAFF. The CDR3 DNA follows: TGCGCCAGCAGCTTGGGGACAGGGGGCACTATGAACACTGAAGCTTTCTTT.

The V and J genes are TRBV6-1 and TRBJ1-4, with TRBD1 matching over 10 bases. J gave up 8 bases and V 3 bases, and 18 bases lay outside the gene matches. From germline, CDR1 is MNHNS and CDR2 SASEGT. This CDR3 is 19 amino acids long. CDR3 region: CASSDPLMISGQGWEKLFF. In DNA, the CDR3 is TGTGCCAGCAGTGACCCGCTGATGATATCGGGACAGGGGTGGGAAAAACTGTTTTTT.

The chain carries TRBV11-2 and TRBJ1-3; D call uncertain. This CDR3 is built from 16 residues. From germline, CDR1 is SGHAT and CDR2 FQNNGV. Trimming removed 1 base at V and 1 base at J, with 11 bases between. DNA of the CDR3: TGTGCCAGCAGCTTAGTGACATCGCCTTCTGGAAACACCATATATTTT. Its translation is CASSLVTSPSGNTIYF.

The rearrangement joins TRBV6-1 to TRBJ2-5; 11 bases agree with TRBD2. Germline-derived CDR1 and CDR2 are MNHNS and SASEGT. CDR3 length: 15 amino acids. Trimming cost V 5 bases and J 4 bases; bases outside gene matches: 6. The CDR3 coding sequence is TGTGCCAGCAGTCTGACTAGCGGGACCGCAGAGACCCAGTACTTC. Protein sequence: CASSLTSGTAETQYF.

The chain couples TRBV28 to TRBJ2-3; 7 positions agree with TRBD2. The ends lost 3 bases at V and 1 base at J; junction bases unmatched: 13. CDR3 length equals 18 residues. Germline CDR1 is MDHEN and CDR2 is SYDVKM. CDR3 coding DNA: TGTGCCAGCAGTTTGCTAGCGGAATCCGTCGGGGGCACAGATACGCAGTATTTT. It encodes CASSLLAESVGGTDTQYF.

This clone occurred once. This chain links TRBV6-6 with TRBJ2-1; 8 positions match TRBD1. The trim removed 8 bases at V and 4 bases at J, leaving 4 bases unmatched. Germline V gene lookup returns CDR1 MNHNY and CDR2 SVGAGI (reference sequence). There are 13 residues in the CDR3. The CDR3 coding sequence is TGTGCCAGCGCACAGGGGGATTACAATGAGCAGTTCTTC. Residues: CASAQGDYNEQFF.

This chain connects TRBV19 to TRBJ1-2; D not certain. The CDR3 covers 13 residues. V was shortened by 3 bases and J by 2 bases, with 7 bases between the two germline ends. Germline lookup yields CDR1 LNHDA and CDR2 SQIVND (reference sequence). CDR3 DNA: TGTGCCAGTAGTATTTTCCAGAACTATGGCTACACCTTC. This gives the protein CASSIFQNYGYTF.

CDR3 sequence (DNA): TGTGCCAGCAGCTCCCCACCTTTTCCCGATCCGGACAATGAGCAGTTCTTC. Translation gives CASSSPPFPDPDNEQFF. The chain is built from TRBV13 and TRBJ2-1, with D hard to call. The CDR3 covers 17 residues. Trimming removed 4 bases from V and 5 bases from J, with 21 bases in between. Germline CDR1 is PRHDT and CDR2 is FYEKMQ (reference sequence).

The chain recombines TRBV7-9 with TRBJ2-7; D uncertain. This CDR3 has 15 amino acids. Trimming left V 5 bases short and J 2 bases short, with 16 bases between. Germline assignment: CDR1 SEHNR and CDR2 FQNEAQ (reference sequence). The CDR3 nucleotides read TGTGCCAGCAGCCTCAACCGGCGGCCGCCCTACGAGCAGTACTTC. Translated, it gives CASSLNRRPPYEQYF.

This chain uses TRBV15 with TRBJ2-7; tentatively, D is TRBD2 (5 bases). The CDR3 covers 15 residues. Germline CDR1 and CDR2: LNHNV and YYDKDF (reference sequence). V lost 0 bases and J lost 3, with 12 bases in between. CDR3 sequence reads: CATSRDRTGSYEQYF. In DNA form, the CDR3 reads TGTGCCACCAGCAGAGATCGTACGGGGAGCTACGAGCAGTACTTC.

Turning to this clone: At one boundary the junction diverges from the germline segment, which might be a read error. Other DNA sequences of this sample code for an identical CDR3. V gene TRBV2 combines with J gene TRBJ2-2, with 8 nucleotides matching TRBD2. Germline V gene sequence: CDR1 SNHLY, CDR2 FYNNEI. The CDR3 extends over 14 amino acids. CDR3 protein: CASSVGGRTGELFF. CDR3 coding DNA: TGTGCCAGCAGTGTGGGCGGGAGGACCGGAGAGCTGTTTTTT.

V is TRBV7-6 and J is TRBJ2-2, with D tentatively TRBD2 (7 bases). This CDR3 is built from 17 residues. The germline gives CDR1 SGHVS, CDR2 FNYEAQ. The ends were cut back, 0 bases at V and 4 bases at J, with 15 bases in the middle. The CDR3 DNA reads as TGTGCCAGCAGCTTAGCGGGGGGGCTGGTTTCCACCGGGGAGCTGTTTTTT. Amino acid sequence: CASSLAGGLVSTGELFF. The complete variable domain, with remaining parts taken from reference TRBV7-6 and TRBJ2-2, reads GAGVSQSPRYKVTKRGQDVALRCDPISGHVSLYWYRQALGQGPEFLTYFNYEAQQDKSGLPNDRFSAERPEGSISTLTIQRTEQRDSAMYRCASSLAGGLVSTGELFFGEGSRLTVL.